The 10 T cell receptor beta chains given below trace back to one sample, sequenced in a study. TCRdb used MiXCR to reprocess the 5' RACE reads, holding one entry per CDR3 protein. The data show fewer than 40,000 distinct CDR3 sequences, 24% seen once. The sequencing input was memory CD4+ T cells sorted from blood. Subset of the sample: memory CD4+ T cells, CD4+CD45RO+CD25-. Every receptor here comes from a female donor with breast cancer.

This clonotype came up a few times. CDR3 nucleotides: TGCGCCAGCAGCTTGAATACTGGGCAACCCCTCTACAATGAGCAGTTCTTC. This gives the protein CASSLNTGQPLYNEQFF. The chain recombines TRBV5-1 with TRBJ2-1, with D uncertain. CDR3 length: 17 amino acids. With 1 base removed from V and 3 bases from J, the gap between germline ends came to 17 bases. Germline V gives CDR1 SGHRS, CDR2 YFSETQ. Full variable domain (rest looked up from reference TRBV5-1 and TRBJ2-1): KAGVTQTPRYLIKTRGQQVTLSCSPISGHRSVSWYQQTPGQGLQFLFEYFSETQRNKGNFPGRFSGRQFSNSRSEMNVSTLELGDSALYLCASSLNTGQPLYNEQFFGPGTRLTVL.

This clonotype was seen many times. The CDR3 loop is CASSTPASGMYEQYF. The CDR3 DNA reads TGTGCCAGCAGCACCCCGGCTAGCGGGATGTACGAGCAGTACTTC. The chain couples TRBV6-6 to TRBJ2-7; 9 bases agree with TRBD2. V shed 6 bases and J 4 bases; nucleotides not matched to a gene: 10. Germline V gives CDR1 MNHNY, CDR2 SVGAGI (reference sequence). CDR3 size: 15 residues.

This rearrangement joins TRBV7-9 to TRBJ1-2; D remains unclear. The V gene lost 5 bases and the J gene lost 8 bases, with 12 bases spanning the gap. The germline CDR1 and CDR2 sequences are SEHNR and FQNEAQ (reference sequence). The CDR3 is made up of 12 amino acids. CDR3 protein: CASSLPAPGYTF. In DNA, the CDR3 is TGTGCCAGCAGCCTCCCGGCCCCCGGCTACACCTTC.

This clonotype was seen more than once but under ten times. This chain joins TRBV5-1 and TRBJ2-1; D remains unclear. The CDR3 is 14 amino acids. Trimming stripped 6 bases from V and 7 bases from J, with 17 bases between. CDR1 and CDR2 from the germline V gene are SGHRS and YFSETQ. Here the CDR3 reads CASKTSSFQNEQFF. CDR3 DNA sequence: TGCGCCAGCAAGACTTCCAGTTTCCAAAATGAGCAGTTCTTC.

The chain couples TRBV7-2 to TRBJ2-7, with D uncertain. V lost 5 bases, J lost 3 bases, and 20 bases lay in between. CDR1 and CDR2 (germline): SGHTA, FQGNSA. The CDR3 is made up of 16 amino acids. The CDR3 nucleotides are TGTGCCAGCAGCGGCCAGTCCGGGTCTCTCTTCTACGAGCAGTACTTC. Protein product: CASSGQSGSLFYEQYF. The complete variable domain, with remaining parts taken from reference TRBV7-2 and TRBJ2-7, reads GAGVSQSPSNKVTEKGKDVELRCDPISGHTALYWYRQSLGQGLEFLIYFQGNSAPDKSGLPSDRFSAERTGGSVSTLTIQRTQQEDSAVYLCASSGQSGSLFYEQYFGPGTRLTVT.

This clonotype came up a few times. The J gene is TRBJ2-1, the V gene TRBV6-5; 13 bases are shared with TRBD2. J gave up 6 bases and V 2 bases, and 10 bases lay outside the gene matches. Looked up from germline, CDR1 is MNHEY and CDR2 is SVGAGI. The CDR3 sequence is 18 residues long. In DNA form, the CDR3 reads TGTGCCAGCAGTTACCAACCCTGGACTAGCGGGGGCCTCAATGAGCAGTTCTTC. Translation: CASSYQPWTSGGLNEQFF.

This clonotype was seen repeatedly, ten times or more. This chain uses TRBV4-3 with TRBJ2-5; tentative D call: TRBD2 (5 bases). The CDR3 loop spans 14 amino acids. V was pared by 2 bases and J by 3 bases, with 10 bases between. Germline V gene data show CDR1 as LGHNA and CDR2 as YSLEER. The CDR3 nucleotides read TGCGCCAGCAGCCAAACGATGGGAGAAGAGACCCAGTACTTC. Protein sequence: CASSQTMGEETQYF.

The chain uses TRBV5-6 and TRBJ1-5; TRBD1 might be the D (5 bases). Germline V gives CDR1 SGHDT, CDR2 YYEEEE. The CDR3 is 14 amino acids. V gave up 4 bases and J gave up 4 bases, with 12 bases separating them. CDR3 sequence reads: CASSRRGRNQPQHF. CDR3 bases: TGTGCCAGCAGCCGGAGGGGAAGGAATCAGCCCCAGCATTTT.

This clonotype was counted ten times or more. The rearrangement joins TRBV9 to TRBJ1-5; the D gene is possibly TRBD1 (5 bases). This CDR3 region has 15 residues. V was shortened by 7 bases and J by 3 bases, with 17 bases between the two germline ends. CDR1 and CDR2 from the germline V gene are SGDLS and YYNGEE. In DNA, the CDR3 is TGTGCCAGCGGGGGACCGGGACCCTCCAATCAGCCCCAGCATTTT. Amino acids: CASGGPGPSNQPQHF.

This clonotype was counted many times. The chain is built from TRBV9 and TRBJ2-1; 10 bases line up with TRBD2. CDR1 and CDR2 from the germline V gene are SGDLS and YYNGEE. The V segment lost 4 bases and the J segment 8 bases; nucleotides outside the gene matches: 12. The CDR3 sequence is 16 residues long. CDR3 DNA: TGTGCCAGCAGCCCTCAAGCGGGAGGGGCTTGGGATGAGCAGTTCTTC. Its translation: CASSPQAGGAWDEQFF.